This TCR beta chain was captured by sequencing in a study of T-cell reconstitution after alpha-beta-depleted transplantation in children. Study-level findings and limits: Day-60 TCRbeta diversity that was high in some patients was derived from surviving recipient T cells and thymic progenitors. As was reported, about two months after transplant, alpha-beta T cells came from several hundred expanded graft clones. Most T-cell counts and diversity one year after the transplant came from T cells that were newly produced.

V was clipped by 2 bases and J by 3 bases; unmatched bases: 7. Germline assignment: CDR1 SGHKS and CDR2 YYEKEE (reference sequence). This CDR3 has 18 residues. At least ten counts were recorded for this clonotype. Its antigen is still unknown. Unique molecular identifiers were used in preparing the TCRbeta library. MiXCR was run by TCRdb on the PCR reads, yielding one entry per CDR3 protein. The sample records 900,000 or so distinct CDR3 sequences, about 15% being singletons. The chain couples TRBV5-5 to TRBJ2-2; 13 bases line up with TRBD2. The sequencing here drew on PBMCs, mostly from graft donor cells, taken 360 days after TCRalphabeta/CD19-depleted stem cell transplant. This TCR was recovered from a male patient younger than 18 who had a stem cell transplant for acute lymphoblastic leukemia, so the T cells may come from the graft donor. The DNA of the CDR3 is TGTGCCAGCAGCTTATATCCCGGACTAGCGGGAGACACCGGGGAGCTGTTTTTT. It encodes CASSLYPGLAGDTGELFF.